This T cell receptor beta chain was identified during a study of OX40 agonist ivuxolimab in advanced cancers. The method was immunoSEQ multiplex PCR; TCRdb's version includes in-frame clones alone and lacks a portion of them. The table lists approximately 58,000 clones, 75% to 90% of them singletons, with around 0.73% in the top ten. About this clone: Its antigen is unknown.

Broader study findings: CD4+ and CD8+ blood T cells expanded clonally by week 6 at 0.1 to 3.0 mg/kg.

Trimming shortened V by 10 bases and J by 1 base, and 18 bases separated the two germline ends. The CDR3 has 15 residues. Germline assignment: CDR1 MGHDK and CDR2 SYGVNS. The material sequenced was CD4+ or CD8+ T cells sorted from blood, taken in a trial of the OX40 agonist ivuxolimab. The genes are TRBV25-1 and TRBJ2-3; D remains ambiguous. This TCR came from an adult with an advanced solid tumor such as melanoma, head and neck, liver or kidney cancer. The CDR3: CATSPDGRGTDTQYF. Written as DNA, the CDR3 is TGTGCCACCTCGCCCGACGGGCGAGGCACAGATACGCAGTATTTT.